This T cell receptor beta chain came from a study of CXCR3-negative and CXCR3-positive naive CD8 T cells. Across the study: Overall TRB read output was around 140 million, and each library contained about 1.5 +/- 0.3 million reads. The study, taken as a whole, reports: Memory CD8+ cells had much lower diversity, and both naive subsets had comparably high diversity. Naive CXCR3-positive and CXCR3-negative cells shared similar TRBV-TRBJ usage, unlike memory cells.

The study sorted every CD8+ T cell subset in triplicate at hundreds of thousands of cells each. Via 5' RACE with UMI labels, TRB cDNA libraries were prepared. TCRdb reworked the 5' RACE reads into one entry per CDR3 protein, no DNA. Recorded here are approximately 60,000 distinct CDR3 sequences; the top ten clones represent 20% to 30%. The CDR3 sequence is 13 residues long. Germline CDR1 is SQVTM and CDR2 is ANQGSEA. Notes on this clonotype: The antigen remains unidentified.

The sequence was obtained from a human donor in good health. Some clones in this sample may be carry-over from other donors' samples. This sequence joins TRBV29-1 and TRBJ2-7. The sequencing input was memory CD8+ T cells from blood. The CDR3 reads CSVVPDSSYEQYF.